These 10 T cell receptor beta chains came from one sample sequenced in a study of blood T cell repertoires in COVID-19. Some clones are missing from TCRdb's copy, which holds only in-frame ones; the method was immunoSEQ multiplex PCR. The data contain about 140,000 clones, 65% to 85% of them seen just once; the ten biggest clones take up 4%. The specimen was peripheral blood. The receptors were sampled from a woman aged 60 to 75 with acute or convalescent COVID-19.

The J gene is TRBJ2-5, the V gene TRBV21-1; the table calls TRBD1, which could not be checked here. TRBV21-1 is reported as a pseudogene. CDR3 length equals 17 residues. CDR3 region: CASSKEGGTACQETQYF. The CDR3 DNA is TGTGCCAGCAGCAAAGAAGGTGGGACAGCTTGTCAAGAGACCCAGTACTTC.

J is TRBJ2-7 and V is TRBV5-5; 8 bases align to TRBD1. This CDR3 region has 15 residues. V gave up 0 bases and J gave up 4 bases; unmatched junction bases: 6. Germline V gene sequence: CDR1 SGHKS, CDR2 YYEKEE (reference sequence). The CDR3: CASSLAGTGSYEQYF. CDR3 in DNA: TGTGCCAGCAGCTTGGCCGGGACAGGTTCTTACGAGCAGTACTTC.

Only one count was recorded for this clone. The chain couples TRBV29-1 to TRBJ1-1; 8 nucleotides line up with TRBD1. Unmatched junction bases numbered 9, after V lost 7 bases and J lost 5 bases. This CDR3 is 13 amino acids long. The germline V gene encodes CDR1 SQVTM and CDR2 ANQGSEA. As DNA, the CDR3 is TGCAGCGCGGGGGGCCAGGGGGCAACTGAAGCTTTCTTT. It specifies CSAGGQGATEAFF.

The J gene is TRBJ2-7, the V gene TRBV7-8, with 7 bases lining up with TRBD2. Trimming at V came to 8 bases and at J to 4 bases, leaving 14 bases not matched to a gene. This CDR3 is built from 15 residues. Per germline, CDR1 SGHVS and CDR2 FQNEAQ. Here the CDR3 DNA reads TGTGCCAGCGGGCGGGGGAGAAGGTTCGAGTACGAGCAGTACTTC. Amino acids: CASGRGRRFEYEQYF.

Comment on this clone: The same CDR3 also results from other DNA sequences found in this sample. The chain carries TRBV5-1 and TRBJ1-5; the D gene is possibly TRBD1 (5 bases). This CDR3 has 14 residues. The V gene lost 0 bases and the J gene lost 6 bases, with 10 bases spanning the gap. Germline V CDR1 and CDR2: SGHRS, YFSETQ. The CDR3 DNA reads as TGCGCCAGCAGCTTGGATGGGGGAGGTCAGCCCCAGCATTTT. Protein: CASSLDGGGQPQHF.

This clone was counted a few times. J is TRBJ2-2 and V is TRBV18; possible D gene TRBD1, 6 bases. The V end was cut by 6 bases, the J end by 8 bases, with 16 bases between. The CDR3 contains 14 residues. Germline V gene lookup returns CDR1 KGHSH and CDR2 LQKENI. The DNA of the CDR3 is TGTGCCAGCTCCGCCGGGACAACCGCTGGGGAGCTGTTTTTT. It codes for CASSAGTTAGELFF.

The chain uses TRBV4-1 and TRBJ2-1, with D unresolved. In germline, CDR1 is MGHRA, CDR2 YSYEKL. This CDR3 contains 17 residues. V lost 1 base and J 0 bases, leaving 13 bases between the germline ends. The CDR3 protein is CASSQGSSSSSYNEQFF. The CDR3 DNA is TGCGCCAGCAGCCAAGGGAGCTCTTCGAGCTCCTACAATGAGCAGTTCTTC.

The DNA of the CDR3 is TGTGCCAGTTCCGGGTGGCGAGAAAAACTGTTTTTT. This translates into CASSGWREKLFF. This chain connects TRBV14 to TRBJ1-4; unclear D gene. Deletions cut 9 bases from V and 8 bases from J, with 13 bases between. The V gene's germline CDR1 is SGHDN and CDR2 FVKESK. This CDR3 is built from 12 residues.

This chain joins TRBV10-3 and TRBJ2-7, with D possibly being TRBD2 (6 bases). This CDR3 has 13 amino acids. V was clipped by 6 bases and J by 1 base, with 10 bases between them. Germline V gene sequence: CDR1 ENHRY, CDR2 SYGVKD. Written as DNA, the CDR3 is TGTGCCATCAGGAGGGAGGATTCCTACGAGCAGTACTTC. Translation: CAIRREDSYEQYF.

This clone was detected once. The chain recombines TRBV7-2 with TRBJ1-1, with a weak D call TRBD1 (5 bases). V was clipped by 2 bases and J by 4 bases, with 11 bases between them. The CDR3 is 14 residues long. Germline CDR1 SGHTA, CDR2 FQGNSA. The CDR3 bases are TGTGCCAGCAGCTTAAACAGGCGGGGCACTGAAGCTTTCTTT. It is translated as CASSLNRRGTEAFF. Filled out from reference TRBV7-2 and TRBJ1-1, the complete variable domain reads GAGVSQSPSNKVTEKGKDVELRCDPISGHTALYWYRQSLGQGLEFLIYFQGNSAPDKSGLPSDRFSAERTGGSVSTLTIQRTQQEDSAVYLCASSLNRRGTEAFFGQGTRLTVV.